One T cell receptor (beta chain) is described in this entry. CDR1 is MNHNS and CDR2 is SASEGT in the germline V gene. The J segment lost 6 bases and the V segment lost 5 bases, leaving 7 bases of the junction unmatched. The CDR3 spans 15 residues. The data belong to a study of T cells in Graves' hyperthyroidism and ophthalmopathy. TCR beta CDR3 regions were amplified from RNA. HTBI primers were used for first-round RT-PCR of the TCR CDR3. One entry per CDR3 protein, called by TCRdb with MiXCR from the multiplex PCR reads. The table includes some 760,000 distinct CDR3 sequences, 12% to 15% detected once.

This chain links TRBV6-1 with TRBJ1-6; 7 bases are shared with TRBD1. This TCR was sampled from a woman under 30 with Graves' hyperthyroidism. Sequencing input: blood. The CDR3 DNA sequence: TGTGCCAGCAGTCGACGACAGGGTGCTAATTCACCCCTCCACTTT. This encodes CASSRRQGANSPLHF.